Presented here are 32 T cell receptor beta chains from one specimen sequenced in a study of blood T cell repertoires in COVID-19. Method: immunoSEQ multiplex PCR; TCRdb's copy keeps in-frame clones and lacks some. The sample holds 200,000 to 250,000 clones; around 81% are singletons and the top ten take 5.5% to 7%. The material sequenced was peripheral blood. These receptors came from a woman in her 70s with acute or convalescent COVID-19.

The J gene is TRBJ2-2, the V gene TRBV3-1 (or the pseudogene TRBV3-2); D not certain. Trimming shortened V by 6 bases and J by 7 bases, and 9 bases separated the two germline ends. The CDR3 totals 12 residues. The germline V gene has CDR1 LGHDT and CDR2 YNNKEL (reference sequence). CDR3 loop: CASRQTGGELFF. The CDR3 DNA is TGTGCCAGCAGGCAGACTGGCGGGGAGCTGTTTTTT.

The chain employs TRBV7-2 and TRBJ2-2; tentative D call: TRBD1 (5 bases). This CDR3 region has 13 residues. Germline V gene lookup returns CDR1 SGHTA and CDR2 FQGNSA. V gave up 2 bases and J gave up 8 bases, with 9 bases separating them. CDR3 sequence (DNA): TGTGCCAGCAGCTTACAGGGCGAGGGGGAGCTGTTTTTT. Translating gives CASSLQGEGELFF.

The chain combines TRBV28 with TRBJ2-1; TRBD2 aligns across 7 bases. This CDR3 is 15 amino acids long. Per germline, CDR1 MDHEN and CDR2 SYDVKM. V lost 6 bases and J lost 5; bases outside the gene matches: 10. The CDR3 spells CASRSRAGFDNEQFF. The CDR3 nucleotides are TGTGCCAGCAGAAGTCGAGCGGGATTCGACAATGAGCAGTTCTTC. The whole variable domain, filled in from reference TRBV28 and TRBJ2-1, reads DVKVTQSSRYLVKRTGEKVFLECVQDMDHENMFWYRQDPGLGLRLIYFSYDVKMKEKGDIPEGYSVSREKKERFSLILESASTNQTSMYLCASRSRAGFDNEQFFGPGTRLTVL.

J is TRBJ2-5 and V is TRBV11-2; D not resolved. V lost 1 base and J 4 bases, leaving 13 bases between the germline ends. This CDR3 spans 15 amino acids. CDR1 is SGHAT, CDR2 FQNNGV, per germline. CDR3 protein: CASSLGERIRETQYF. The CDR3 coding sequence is TGTGCCAGCAGCTTAGGTGAGAGGATTCGAGAGACCCAGTACTTC.

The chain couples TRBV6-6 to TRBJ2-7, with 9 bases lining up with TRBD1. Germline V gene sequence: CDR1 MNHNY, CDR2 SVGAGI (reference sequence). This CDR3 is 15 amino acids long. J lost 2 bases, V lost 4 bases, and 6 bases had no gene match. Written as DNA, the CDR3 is TGTGCCAGCAGTTCCCCGGGACAGGGCACCTACGAGCAGTACTTC. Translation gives CASSSPGQGTYEQYF.

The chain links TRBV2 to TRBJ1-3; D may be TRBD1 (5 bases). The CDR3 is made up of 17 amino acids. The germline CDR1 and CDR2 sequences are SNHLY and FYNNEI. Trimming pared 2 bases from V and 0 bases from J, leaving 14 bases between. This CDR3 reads CASSEIAGRNSGNTIYF. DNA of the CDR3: TGTGCCAGCAGTGAAATTGCGGGGCGGAACTCTGGAAACACCATATATTTT.

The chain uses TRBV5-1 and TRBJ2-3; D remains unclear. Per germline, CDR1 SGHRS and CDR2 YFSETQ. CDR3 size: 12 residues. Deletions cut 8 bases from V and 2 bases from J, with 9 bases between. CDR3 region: CARELHTDTQYF. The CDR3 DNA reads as TGCGCCAGGGAGCTTCACACAGATACGCAGTATTTT.

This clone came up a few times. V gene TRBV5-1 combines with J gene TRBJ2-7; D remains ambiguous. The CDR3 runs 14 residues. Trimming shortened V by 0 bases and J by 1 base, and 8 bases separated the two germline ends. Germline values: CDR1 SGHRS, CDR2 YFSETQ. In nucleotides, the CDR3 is TGCGCCAGCAGCTTGGGTGGCAGATCCTACGAGCAGTACTTC. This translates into CASSLGGRSYEQYF.

The CDR3 DNA is TGTGCCAGCAGCCCTACGTCGGGTAGCGGGAGGTCGGGAGGGCCTCTATGGGAGCAGTACTTC. Encoded protein: CASSPTSGSGRSGGPLWEQYF. V is TRBV28 and J is TRBJ2-7; 10 bases map to TRBD2. There are 21 residues in the CDR3. The germline gives CDR1 MDHEN, CDR2 SYDVKM. The V segment lost 6 bases and the J segment 7 bases; nucleotides outside the gene matches: 30.

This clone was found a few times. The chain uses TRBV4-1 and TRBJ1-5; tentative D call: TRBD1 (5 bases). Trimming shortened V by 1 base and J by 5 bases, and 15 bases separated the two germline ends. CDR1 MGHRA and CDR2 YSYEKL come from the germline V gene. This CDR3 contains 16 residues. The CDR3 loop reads CASSQAGGVPHQPQHF. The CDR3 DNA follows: TGCGCCAGCAGCCAAGCTGGGGGGGTCCCCCATCAGCCCCAGCATTTT.

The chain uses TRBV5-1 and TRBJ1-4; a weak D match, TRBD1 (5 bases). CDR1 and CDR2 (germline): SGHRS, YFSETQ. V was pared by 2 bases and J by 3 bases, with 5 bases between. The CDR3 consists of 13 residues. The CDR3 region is CASSLGANEKLFF. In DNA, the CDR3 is TGCGCCAGCAGCTTAGGGGCTAATGAAAAACTGTTTTTT.

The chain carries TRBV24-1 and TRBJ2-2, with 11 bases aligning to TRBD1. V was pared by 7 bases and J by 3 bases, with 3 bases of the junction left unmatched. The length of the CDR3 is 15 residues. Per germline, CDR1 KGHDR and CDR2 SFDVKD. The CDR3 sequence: CATRDRGRDTGELFF. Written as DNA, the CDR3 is TGTGCCACCAGGGACAGGGGGCGGGACACCGGGGAGCTGTTTTTT.

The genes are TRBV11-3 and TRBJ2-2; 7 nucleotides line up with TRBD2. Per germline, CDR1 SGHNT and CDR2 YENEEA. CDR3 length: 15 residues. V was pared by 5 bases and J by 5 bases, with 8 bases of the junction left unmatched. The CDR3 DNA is TGTGCCAGCAGCCCAAGCGGGACCCTTACCGGGGAGCTGTTTTTT. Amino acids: CASSPSGTLTGELFF.

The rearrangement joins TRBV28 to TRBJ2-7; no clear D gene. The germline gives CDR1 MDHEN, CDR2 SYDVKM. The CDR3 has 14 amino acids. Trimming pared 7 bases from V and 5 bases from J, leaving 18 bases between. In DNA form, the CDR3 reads TGTGCCAGCACCCAATGGTACGGTTCGCACGAGCAGTACTTC. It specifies CASTQWYGSHEQYF.

CDR3 DNA sequence: TGCGCCAGCAGCTTGTCTCTCCAGGACACTGAAGCTTTCTTT. This sequence encodes CASSLSLQDTEAFF. The gene calls are TRBV5-1 and TRBJ1-1; D gene uncertain. This CDR3 has 14 amino acids. V shed 1 base and J shed 3 bases, with 10 bases lying between them. Germline V gene data show CDR1 as SGHRS and CDR2 as YFSETQ. The entire variable domain, with the rest obtained from reference TRBV5-1 and TRBJ1-1, is as follows: KAGVTQTPRYLIKTRGQQVTLSCSPISGHRSVSWYQQTPGQGLQFLFEYFSETQRNKGNFPGRFSGRQFSNSRSEMNVSTLELGDSALYLCASSLSLQDTEAFFGQGTRLTVV.

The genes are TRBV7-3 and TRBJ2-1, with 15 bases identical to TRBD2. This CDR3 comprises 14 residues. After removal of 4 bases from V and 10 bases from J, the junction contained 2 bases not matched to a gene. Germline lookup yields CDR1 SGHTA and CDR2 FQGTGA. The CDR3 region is CASSSGLAGGEQFF. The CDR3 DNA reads TGTGCCAGCAGCTCGGGACTAGCGGGAGGAGAGCAGTTCTTC.

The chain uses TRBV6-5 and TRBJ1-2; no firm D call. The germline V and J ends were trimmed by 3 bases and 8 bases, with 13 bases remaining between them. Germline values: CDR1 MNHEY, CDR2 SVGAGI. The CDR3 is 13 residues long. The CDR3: CASSYGGFGGYTF. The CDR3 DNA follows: TGTGCCAGCAGTTATGGAGGGTTCGGCGGCTACACCTTC.

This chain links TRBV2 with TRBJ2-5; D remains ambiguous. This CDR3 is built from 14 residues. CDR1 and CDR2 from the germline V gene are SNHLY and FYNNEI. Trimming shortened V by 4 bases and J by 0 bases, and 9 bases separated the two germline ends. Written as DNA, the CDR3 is TGTGCCAGCAGTGTCACAGCTTACCAAGAGACCCAGTACTTC. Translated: CASSVTAYQETQYF.

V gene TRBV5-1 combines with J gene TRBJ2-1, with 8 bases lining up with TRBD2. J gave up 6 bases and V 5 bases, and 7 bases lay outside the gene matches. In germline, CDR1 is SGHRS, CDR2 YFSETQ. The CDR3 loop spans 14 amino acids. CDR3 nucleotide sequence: TGCGCCAGCAGAGTCAGTGCGGGAGGCAATGAGCAGTTCTTC. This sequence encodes CASRVSAGGNEQFF.

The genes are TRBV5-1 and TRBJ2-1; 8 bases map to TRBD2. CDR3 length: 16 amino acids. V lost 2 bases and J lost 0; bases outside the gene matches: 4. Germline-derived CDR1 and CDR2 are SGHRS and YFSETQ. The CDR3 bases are TGCGCCAGCAGCTTTCGGGAGGGCAACTCCTACAATGAGCAGTTCTTC. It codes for CASSFREGNSYNEQFF. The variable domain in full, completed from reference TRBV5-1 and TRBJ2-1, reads KAGVTQTPRYLIKTRGQQVTLSCSPISGHRSVSWYQQTPGQGLQFLFEYFSETQRNKGNFPGRFSGRQFSNSRSEMNVSTLELGDSALYLCASSFREGNSYNEQFFGPGTRLTVL.

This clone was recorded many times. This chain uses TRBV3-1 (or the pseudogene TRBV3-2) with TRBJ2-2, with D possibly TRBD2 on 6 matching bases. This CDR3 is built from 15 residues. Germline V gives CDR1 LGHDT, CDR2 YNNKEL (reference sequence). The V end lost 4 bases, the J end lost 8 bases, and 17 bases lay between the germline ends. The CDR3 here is CASSRGGGLAGELFF. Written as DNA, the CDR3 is TGTGCCAGCAGCCGGGGAGGTGGGCTAGCGGGGGAGCTGTTTTTT.

CDR3 DNA: TGTGCCAGCAGGCTAGCGGGATCCTACGAGCAGTACTTC. Protein sequence: CASRLAGSYEQYF. The J gene is TRBJ2-7, the V gene TRBV28, with 9 bases identical to TRBD2. This CDR3 region has 13 residues. V lost 6 bases to trimming and J lost 1 base; unmatched junction nucleotides: 1. Per the germline V gene, CDR1 is MDHEN and CDR2 is SYDVKM.

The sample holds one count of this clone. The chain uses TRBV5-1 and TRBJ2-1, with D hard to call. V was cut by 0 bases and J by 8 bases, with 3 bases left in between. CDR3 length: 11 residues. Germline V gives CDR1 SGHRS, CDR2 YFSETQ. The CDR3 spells CASSLEHEQFF. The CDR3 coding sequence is TGCGCCAGCAGCTTGGAGCATGAGCAGTTCTTC.

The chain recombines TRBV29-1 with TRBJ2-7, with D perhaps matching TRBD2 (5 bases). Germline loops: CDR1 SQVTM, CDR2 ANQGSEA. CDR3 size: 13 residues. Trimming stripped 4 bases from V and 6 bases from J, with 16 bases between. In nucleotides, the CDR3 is TGCAGCGTTGCTCGAGGGTATATCGGCGAGCAGTACTTC. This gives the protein CSVARGYIGEQYF.

The DNA of the CDR3 is TGCAGCGGAGGACAGGATTCCTACGAGCAGTACTTC. This gives the protein CSGGQDSYEQYF. This chain uses TRBV29-1 with TRBJ2-7; TRBD1 aligns across 7 bases. Per the germline V gene, CDR1 is SQVTM and CDR2 is ANQGSEA. The J segment lost 1 base and the V segment lost 7 bases, leaving 4 bases of the junction unmatched. The CDR3 consists of 12 residues.

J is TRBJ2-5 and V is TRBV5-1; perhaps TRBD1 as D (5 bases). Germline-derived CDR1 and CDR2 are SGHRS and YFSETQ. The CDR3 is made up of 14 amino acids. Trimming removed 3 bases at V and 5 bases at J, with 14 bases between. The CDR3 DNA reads TGCGCCAGCAGCTCCCCAGGGTATGGGGAGACCCAGTACTTC. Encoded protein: CASSSPGYGETQYF. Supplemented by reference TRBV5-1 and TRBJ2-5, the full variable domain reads KAGVTQTPRYLIKTRGQQVTLSCSPISGHRSVSWYQQTPGQGLQFLFEYFSETQRNKGNFPGRFSGRQFSNSRSEMNVSTLELGDSALYLCASSSPGYGETQYFGPGTRLLVL.

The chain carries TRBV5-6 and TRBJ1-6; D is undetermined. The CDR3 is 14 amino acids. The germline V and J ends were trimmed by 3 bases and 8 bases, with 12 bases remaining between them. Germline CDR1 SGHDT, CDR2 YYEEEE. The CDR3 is CASSSRDWDSPLHF. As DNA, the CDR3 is TGTGCCAGCAGCTCCCGGGATTGGGATTCACCCCTCCACTTT.

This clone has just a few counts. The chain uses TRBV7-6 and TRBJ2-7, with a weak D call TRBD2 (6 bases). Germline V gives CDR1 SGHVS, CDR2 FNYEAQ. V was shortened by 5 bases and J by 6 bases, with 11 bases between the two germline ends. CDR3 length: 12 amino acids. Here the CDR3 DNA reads TGTGCCAGCAGCCCCGTGGGAGGCGAGCAGTACTTC. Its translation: CASSPVGGEQYF.

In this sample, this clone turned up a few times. This CDR3 reads CASRTGSYEQYF. The CDR3 DNA is TGCGCCAGCAGGACTGGATCCTACGAGCAGTACTTC. J is TRBJ2-7 and V is TRBV10-2; D is unresolved. Germline V lookup: CDR1 WSHSY, CDR2 SAAADI. The V end was cut by 6 bases, the J end by 1 base, with 7 bases between. The CDR3 runs to 12 residues.

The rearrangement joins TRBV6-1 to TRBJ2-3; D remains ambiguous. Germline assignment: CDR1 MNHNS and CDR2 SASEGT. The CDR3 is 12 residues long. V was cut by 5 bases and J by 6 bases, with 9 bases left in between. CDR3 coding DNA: TGTGCCAGCAGTTCAACTACGGATACGCAGTATTTT. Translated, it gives CASSSTTDTQYF.

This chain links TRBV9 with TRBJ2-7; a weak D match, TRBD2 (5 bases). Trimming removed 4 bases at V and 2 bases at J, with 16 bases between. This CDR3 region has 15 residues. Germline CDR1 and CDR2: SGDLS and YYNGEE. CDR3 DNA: TGTGCCAGCAGCCCCAGAGGGTCCCTCCCCTACGAGCAGTACTTC. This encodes CASSPRGSLPYEQYF.

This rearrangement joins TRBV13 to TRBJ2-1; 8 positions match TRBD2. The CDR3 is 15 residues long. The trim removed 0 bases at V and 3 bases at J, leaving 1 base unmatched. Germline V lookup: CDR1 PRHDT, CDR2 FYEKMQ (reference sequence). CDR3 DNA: TGTGCCAGCAGCTTAGGGCTAGCGGGCTACAATGAGCAGTTCTTC. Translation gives CASSLGLAGYNEQFF.